This section outlines one T cell receptor (beta chain) sequence together with its context. This sample is drawn from a study of early T cells in non-severe SARS-CoV-2 infection. The CDR3 contains 13 residues. Germline V gene data show CDR1 as WSHSY and CDR2 as SAAADI. V shed 6 bases and J 8 bases; nucleotides not matched to a gene: 8. One entry per CDR3 protein, called by TCRdb with MiXCR from the 5' RACE reads. The table includes about 64,000 distinct CDR3 sequences, just over 20% detected once. Here the sequenced sample was whole blood, taken at baseline. This clonotype was sampled from an adult who was a healthcare worker with PCR-confirmed SARS-CoV-2 infection or an uninfected control (not recorded which). V and J are TRBV10-2 and TRBJ1-2; 8 bases map to TRBD1. In DNA, the CDR3 is TGCGCCAGCAGCCCTCAGGGGGCGCACGGCTACACCTTC. Translation: CASSPQGAHGYTF.